The source of this T cell receptor (beta chain) is a study of OX40 agonist ivuxolimab in advanced cancers. Findings of the study overall: Nonresponders, in some cases, also had low normalized T-cell clonal expansion.

Autoimmune disease history or systemic immunosuppression disqualified patients. Peripheral blood came from all dose cohorts at three timepoints. V was pared by 4 bases and J by 5 bases, with 11 bases between. Germline loops: CDR1 WNHNN, CDR2 SYGVQD (reference sequence). The CDR3 sequence is 14 residues long. Worth noting for this clone: Its antigen remains unknown.

Libraries were prepared by immunoSEQ multiplex PCR; TCRdb keeps only in-frame clonotypes and omits some of them. Altogether tens of thousands of clones are present, 80% to 90% being singletons, with the ten largest covering 30% to 35%. This TCR was sampled from an adult with an advanced solid tumor such as melanoma, head and neck, liver or kidney cancer. The V gene is TRBV10-1, the J gene TRBJ2-2; D might be TRBD1 or TRBD2, each matching 5 bases. Sequencing used CD4+ or CD8+ T cells sorted from blood, obtained in a trial of the OX40 agonist ivuxolimab. This CDR3 reads CASSGMGETGELFF. In DNA, the CDR3 is TGCGCCAGCAGTGGCATGGGGGAGACCGGGGAGCTGTTTTTT.